What follows are 18 T cell receptor beta chains derived from one specimen sequenced in a study of shared clonotypes between healthy human individuals. TCRdb keeps only in-frame clones here, not all; method: immunoSEQ multiplex PCR. Counted here are about 1.1 million clones, 70% to 85% occurring once; the ten biggest clones make up roughly 0.9%. Sequenced: memory CD4+ T cells from PBMCs. The subset is: CD45RA-negative fraction. These TCRs come from a young man in good health. Some clones in this sample may be carry-over from other donors' samples.

V is TRBV5-1 and J is TRBJ1-1; D gene ambiguous. Per the germline V gene, CDR1 is SGHRS and CDR2 is YFSETQ. The CDR3 is 15 residues long. The ends were cut back, 0 bases at V and 1 base at J, with 10 bases in the middle. DNA of the CDR3: TGCGCCAGCAGCTTGGCCGGGGTAGGGAACACTGAAGCTTTCTTT. Encoded protein: CASSLAGVGNTEAFF.

V gene TRBV7-2 combines with J gene TRBJ2-5; the D gene is possibly TRBD1 (6 bases). CDR1 is SGHTA, CDR2 FQGNSA, per germline. The CDR3 length is 17 residues. The ends were cut back, 1 base at V and 2 bases at J, with 17 bases in the middle. CDR3: CASSLGPPTTGQETQYF. The CDR3 DNA reads TGTGCCAGCAGCTTAGGTCCTCCGACGACAGGACAAGAGACCCAGTACTTC.

This clone has more than one count but fewer than ten. The gene calls are TRBV5-1 and TRBJ2-7; 8 bases map to TRBD2. Germline-derived CDR1 and CDR2 are SGHRS and YFSETQ. J lost 2 bases, V lost 3 bases, and 7 bases had no gene match. This CDR3 contains 15 residues. The CDR3 DNA sequence: TGCGCCAGCAGCTCCCGCAGCGGGAGCCCCTACGAGCAGTACTTC. Translating gives CASSSRSGSPYEQYF.

The chain carries TRBV15 and TRBJ2-2, with 7 bases fitting TRBD2. V trimming: 2 bases; J trimming: 0 bases; junction bases outside the gene matches: 3. This CDR3 region has 16 residues. Germline V gene data show CDR1 as LNHNV and CDR2 as YYDKDF (reference sequence). The CDR3 DNA sequence: TGTGCCACCAGCAGAATGCGGGGGACGAACACCGGGGAGCTGTTTTTT. Its protein product is CATSRMRGTNTGELFF.

This clone was seen a single time. The chain has TRBV5-1 and TRBJ2-1; 10 bases agree with TRBD2. With 3 bases clipped from V and 0 bases from J, the junction kept 3 bases outside the gene matches. This CDR3 contains 16 residues. Per the germline V gene, CDR1 is SGHRS and CDR2 is YFSETQ. The CDR3 bases are TGCGCCAGCAGCTCGACTAGCGGGCGCTCCTACAATGAGCAGTTCTTC. Protein: CASSSTSGRSYNEQFF.

The V call is TRBV10-2, the J call TRBJ2-4; TRBD1 agrees at 8 bases. The CDR3 spans 16 residues. With V trimmed by 8 bases and J by 3 bases, 12 bases remained unmatched. Germline V lookup: CDR1 WSHSY, CDR2 SAAADI. This CDR3 is CASRRGQGGGKNIQYF. The CDR3 coding sequence is TGCGCCAGCCGTCGCGGACAGGGAGGCGGCAAAAACATTCAGTACTTC.

In its sample, this clone was seen once. This chain uses TRBV5-4 with TRBJ2-3; 10 bases align to TRBD2. Trimming at V came to 4 bases and at J to 4 bases, leaving 9 bases not matched to a gene. Germline CDR1 and CDR2: SGHNT and YYREEE (reference sequence). This CDR3 contains 16 residues. This CDR3 reads CASSMRTSGNADTQYF. The CDR3 bases are TGTGCCAGCAGCATGCGTACTAGCGGGAACGCAGATACGCAGTATTTT.

CDR3 amino acids: CASSDNLGETQYF. The CDR3 DNA reads TGTGCCAGCAGTGACAACCTGGGAGAGACCCAGTACTTC. The genes are TRBV6-4 and TRBJ2-5; D is unresolved. This CDR3 is 13 amino acids long. Trimming pared 2 bases from V and 4 bases from J, leaving 8 bases between. CDR1 is MRHNA and CDR2 is SNTAGT in the germline V gene.

This clone was counted once. The rearrangement joins TRBV29-1 to TRBJ2-1; D remains ambiguous. Trimming shortened V by 7 bases and J by 0 bases, and 10 bases separated the two germline ends. CDR3 length equals 13 residues. Germline V gene sequence: CDR1 SQVTM, CDR2 ANQGSEA. DNA of the CDR3: TGCAGCGGCGCCCGAGACTCCTACAATGAGCAGTTCTTC. Protein sequence: CSGARDSYNEQFF.

The genes are TRBV29-1 and TRBJ1-2, with D uncertain. CDR1 is SQVTM and CDR2 is ANQGSEA in the germline V gene. Trimming shortened V by 4 bases and J by 7 bases, and 13 bases separated the two germline ends. This CDR3 is 12 amino acids long. The CDR3 DNA sequence: TGCAGCGTTGGAGAACCAGCCTCTGGCTACACCTTC. Translated: CSVGEPASGYTF. The full variable domain, in which reference TRBV29-1 and TRBJ1-2 provide the parts outside the CDR3, is SAVISQKPSRDICQRGTSLTIQCQVDSQVTMMFWYRQQPGQSLTLIATANQGSEATYESGFVIDKFPISRPNLTFSTLTVSNMSPEDSSIYLCSVGEPASGYTFGSGTRLTVV.

To note about this clone: A read error is likely here: a far larger clone is one base away. The V gene is TRBV29-1, the J gene TRBJ2-7; tentatively, D is TRBD1 or TRBD2 (8 bases each). Germline loops: CDR1 SQVTM, CDR2 ANQGSEA. The CDR3 contains 12 residues. The CDR3 protein is CGGGTGELEQYF. The CDR3 DNA reads as TGCGGCGGGGGGACAGGCGAACTCGAGCAGTACTTC.

The chain recombines TRBV27 with TRBJ1-2; 8 nucleotides agree with TRBD1. V shed 6 bases and J 5 bases; nucleotides not matched to a gene: 5. This CDR3 comprises 13 residues. The germline V gene has CDR1 MNHEY and CDR2 SMNVEV (reference sequence). CDR3 coding DNA: TGTGCCAGCAGACGGACAGGGCGATATGGCTACACCTTC. This sequence encodes CASRRTGRYGYTF.

This clone is a singleton in its sample. A far larger clone is one base from this, pointing to a likely read error. Other nucleotide sequences from this sample produce the same CDR3. The genes are TRBV2 and TRBJ1-3, with D hard to call. This CDR3 is 12 amino acids long. V shed 3 bases and J shed 4 bases, with 4 bases lying between them. Germline V gene data show CDR1 as SNHLY and CDR2 as FYNNEI. The CDR3: CASSDSGNTIYF. CDR3 DNA: TGTGCCAGCAGTGACTCAGGAAACACCATATATTTT.

This clone has just a few counts. This rearrangement joins TRBV7-3 to TRBJ2-1, with 9 positions matching TRBD1. CDR3 size: 15 residues. The V gene's germline CDR1 is SGHTA and CDR2 FQGTGA. V lost 5 bases to trimming and J lost 7 bases; unmatched junction nucleotides: 9. The CDR3 region has the DNA TGTGCCAGCAGCAGGACGGGGACAGGGCTTAATGAGCAGTTCTTC. Its protein is CASSRTGTGLNEQFF.

The chain joins TRBV5-4 to TRBJ2-7; TRBD1 agrees at 8 bases. This CDR3 contains 15 residues. Germline CDR1 and CDR2: SGHNT and YYREEE (reference sequence). The J segment lost 1 base and the V segment lost 7 bases, leaving 10 bases of the junction unmatched. The CDR3 nucleotides read TGTGCCAGCTCCCGCTCGACAGGGGTTTCCTACGAGCAGTACTTC. Residues: CASSRSTGVSYEQYF.

This clone is a singleton in its sample. This sequence joins TRBV30 and TRBJ2-5; D assignment may be TRBD1 or TRBD2 (7 bases each). The CDR3 totals 15 residues. The ends were cut back, 3 bases at V and 1 base at J, with 15 bases in the middle. Per germline, CDR1 GTSNPN and CDR2 SVGIG (reference sequence). This CDR3 is CAWSGGTVGQETQYF. The DNA of the CDR3 is TGTGCCTGGAGCGGGGGGACAGTTGGCCAAGAGACCCAGTACTTC.

This chain joins TRBV6-1 and TRBJ1-1; TRBD1 matches 8 bases. The CDR3 loop spans 13 amino acids. Trimming at V came to 8 bases and at J to 3 bases, leaving 5 bases not matched to a gene. Germline V CDR1 and CDR2: MNHNS, SASEGT. The CDR3 DNA reads as TGTGCCAGCGAGGACAGGGACTACACTGAAGCTTTCTTT. Amino acids: CASEDRDYTEAFF.

In its sample, this clone was seen a few times. Other DNA sequences in the same sample also yield this CDR3. V usage is TRBV5-1 and J usage is TRBJ1-5; D may be TRBD1 (5 bases). The germline gives CDR1 SGHRS, CDR2 YFSETQ. V gave up 0 bases and J gave up 5 bases, with 6 bases separating them. This CDR3 spans 13 amino acids. CDR3 sequence: CASSLVGDQPQHF. The CDR3 nucleotides read TGCGCCAGCAGCTTGGTGGGGGATCAGCCCCAGCATTTT. Using reference TRBV5-1 and TRBJ1-5 for the parts outside the CDR3, the full variable domain is KAGVTQTPRYLIKTRGQQVTLSCSPISGHRSVSWYQQTPGQGLQFLFEYFSETQRNKGNFPGRFSGRQFSNSRSEMNVSTLELGDSALYLCASSLVGDQPQHFGDGTRLSIL.